One and the same sample provided the 31 T cell receptor beta chains below, sequenced in a study of Graves' ophthalmopathy and Graves' hyperthyroidism. RNA transcripts were the template, and TCR beta CDR3 regions were amplified from them. Second-round multiplex PCR followed a first-round RT-PCR using HTBI primers. TCRdb fed the multiplex PCR reads into MiXCR, producing one record per CDR3 protein. The data contain almost 750,000 distinct CDR3 sequences, around 40% of them singletons. Sequencing input: peripheral blood. The receptors originated from an adult man with Graves' ophthalmopathy.

There are many counts of this clonotype. The chain couples TRBV19 to TRBJ1-6, with D unclear. Germline V gives CDR1 LNHDA, CDR2 SQIVND (reference sequence). There are 11 residues in the CDR3. V was pared by 7 bases and J by 14 bases, with 12 bases between. The CDR3 is CASTQTGTLHF. The CDR3 DNA sequence: TGTGCCAGTACTCAGACCGGAACCCTCCACTTT.

Comment on this clonotype: Given the absence of the conserved phenylalanine or tryptophan at the CDR3 end, a read error is likely. The CDR3 loop is CASGRARETQYC. The CDR3 coding sequence is TGTGCCAGCGGGAGGGCCAGAGAGACCCAGTACTGC. The chain has TRBV6-6 and TRBJ2-5; TRBD2 agrees at 7 bases. CDR3 length equals 12 residues. Germline trimming cut 8 bases from V and 4 bases from J; bases unmatched to any gene: 4. Germline V CDR1 and CDR2: MNHNY, SVGAGI (reference sequence).

The J gene is TRBJ2-7, the V gene TRBV20-1, with D unresolved. CDR1 DFQATT and CDR2 SNEGSKA come from the germline V gene (reference sequence). V was pared by 3 bases and J by 2 bases, with 14 bases between. The CDR3 sequence is 14 residues long. CDR3 sequence: CSASSSARAYEQYF. DNA of the CDR3: TGCAGTGCTAGTTCGTCGGCGAGAGCCTACGAGCAGTACTTC.

The rearrangement uses TRBV10-3 and TRBJ2-7; perhaps TRBD2 as D (7 bases). Between the trimmed V and J ends, which lost 6 bases and 2 bases, there was a span of 20 bases. The CDR3 extends over 16 amino acids. Germline V gives CDR1 ENHRY, CDR2 SYGVKD. The DNA of the CDR3 is TGTGCCATCAGCTTAGGCCTACGGGGGGCTCCCTACGAGCAGTACTTC. Its translation: CAISLGLRGAPYEQYF.

This chain uses TRBV24-1 with TRBJ1-5; the match to TRBD1 covers 7 bases. The germline CDR1 and CDR2 sequences are KGHDR and SFDVKD. There are 15 residues in the CDR3. Trimming removed 5 bases from V and 6 bases from J; junction bases left unmatched: 9. CDR3 amino acids: CATSARGDSSQPQHF. The CDR3 DNA reads as TGTGCCACCAGTGCTAGGGGGGACAGTAGTCAGCCCCAGCATTTT.

V and J are TRBV11-1 and TRBJ2-2; TRBD2 matches at 10 bases. With V trimmed by 8 bases and J by 2 bases, 2 bases remained unmatched. Germline CDR1 and CDR2: SGHAT and FQDESV (reference sequence). The CDR3 has 14 residues. The CDR3 coding sequence is TGTGCCAGCGGACTAGCGGTAAACACCGGGGAGCTGTTTTTT. It is translated as CASGLAVNTGELFF.

This clonotype was seen once. The chain carries TRBV7-9 and TRBJ2-6, with TRBD2 as a possible D gene (5 bases). The germline V gene has CDR1 SEHNR and CDR2 FQNEAQ (reference sequence). There are 16 residues in the CDR3. V was clipped by 1 base and J by 5 bases, with 12 bases between them. The CDR3 DNA reads as TGTGCCAGCAGCTTAGATGGACCCGGGAGGGCCAACGTCCTGACTTTC. This sequence encodes CASSLDGPGRANVLTF.

The V gene is TRBV7-9, the J gene TRBJ1-2; no reliable D call. V lost 5 bases to trimming and J lost 4 bases, with 14 bases between them. The CDR3 is 14 residues long. The germline gives CDR1 SEHNR, CDR2 FQNEAQ (reference sequence). This CDR3 is CASSGIPGRYGYTF. CDR3 nucleotides: TGTGCCAGCAGCGGAATACCGGGCCGCTATGGCTACACCTTC.

The rearrangement links TRBV20-1 to TRBJ2-7; TRBD1 matches 11 bases. Per the germline V gene, CDR1 is DFQATT and CDR2 is SNEGSKA (reference sequence). With V trimmed by 2 bases and J by 6 bases, 12 bases remained unmatched. This CDR3 has 16 residues. This chain's CDR3 is CSARPGTGGASPEQYF. In DNA, the CDR3 is TGCAGTGCTAGACCTGGGACAGGGGGTGCCTCTCCCGAGCAGTACTTC.

The V and J genes are TRBV11-2 and TRBJ2-7; 15 bases map to TRBD2. Unmatched junction bases numbered 6, after V lost 5 bases and J lost 4 bases. This CDR3 region has 16 residues. Germline CDR1 SGHAT, CDR2 FQNNGV. This CDR3 reads CASSIRTSGRDYEQYF. CDR3 DNA: TGTGCCAGCAGCATAAGGACTAGCGGGAGGGATTACGAGCAGTACTTC. The variable domain in full, completed from reference TRBV11-2 and TRBJ2-7, reads EAGVAQSPRYKIIEKRQSVAFWCNPISGHATLYWYQQILGQGPKLLIQFQNNGVVDDSQLPKDRFSAERLKGVDSTLKIQPAKLEDSAVYLCASSIRTSGRDYEQYFGPGTRLTVT.

On this clonotype itself: A read error may explain this, as a much larger clone is one base away. The gene calls are TRBV10-1 and TRBJ2-7, with D tentatively TRBD2 (6 bases). Deletions cut 6 bases from V and 4 bases from J, with 19 bases between. In germline, CDR1 is WNHNN, CDR2 SYGVQD (reference sequence). The CDR3 extends over 15 amino acids. Written as DNA, the CDR3 is TGCGCCAGCAGACGGAACGGGGGTACGGGGTACGAGCAGTACTTC. Translated, it gives CASRRNGGTGYEQYF.

This chain joins TRBV12-3 or TRBV12-4 and TRBJ1-4; D gene unclear. The CDR3 spans 13 residues. V dropped 2 bases and J dropped 4 bases, with 5 bases sitting between them. CDR3 DNA sequence: TGTGCCAGCAGTTTACGTTATAATGAAAAACTGTTTTTT. It encodes CASSLRYNEKLFF.

This clonotype was seen more than once but under ten times. This rearrangement joins TRBV19 to TRBJ2-7, with D tentatively TRBD1 (5 bases). CDR1 and CDR2 from the germline V gene are LNHDA and SQIVND (reference sequence). V gave up 10 bases and J gave up 4 bases, with 23 bases separating them. The CDR3 has 15 residues. The CDR3 coding sequence is TGTGCCACTCCACACCTAAGACAGTTTAGGTACGAGCAGTACTTC. Amino acid sequence: CATPHLRQFRYEQYF.

Many counts were recorded for this clonotype. The chain recombines TRBV10-3 with TRBJ1-2; a possible D gene is TRBD1 (5 bases). CDR3 length equals 12 residues. Trimming took off 8 bases at V and 6 bases at J, with 13 bases between the two ends. From germline, CDR1 is ENHRY and CDR2 SYGVKD. CDR3 sequence reads: CAIQTGPNGYTF. The CDR3 nucleotides read TGTGCCATCCAAACAGGACCCAATGGCTACACCTTC.

This clonotype has a count of ten or more. The rearrangement joins TRBV7-3 to TRBJ1-1, with a weak D call TRBD1 (5 bases). Germline CDR1 reads SGHTA; CDR2 reads FQGTGA. The CDR3 runs 14 residues. The V end was cut by 5 bases, the J end by 2 bases, with 12 bases between. The CDR3 here is CASSHGAGNTEAFF. The DNA of the CDR3 is TGTGCCAGCAGCCACGGGGCGGGAAACACTGAAGCTTTCTTT.

This clonotype appeared a few times. The V call is TRBV19, the J call TRBJ1-5; the D gene is possibly TRBD1 (5 bases). Germline loops: CDR1 LNHDA, CDR2 SQIVND (reference sequence). V gave up 5 bases and J gave up 0 bases, with 11 bases separating them. The CDR3 extends over 15 amino acids. DNA for the CDR3: TGTGCCAGTAGTCCCGAGGGGTATAGCAATCAGCCCCAGCATTTT. It encodes CASSPEGYSNQPQHF.

This clonotype was observed a few times. This chain connects TRBV20-1 to TRBJ2-7; no definite D call. The length of the CDR3 is 11 residues. Trimming shortened V by 5 bases and J by 5 bases, and 10 bases separated the two germline ends. Germline V gene sequence: CDR1 DFQATT, CDR2 SNEGSKA (reference sequence). The CDR3 nucleotides are TGCAGTGCTCCAAGTGACCACGAGCAGTACTTC. This sequence encodes CSAPSDHEQYF.

The V gene is TRBV10-2, the J gene TRBJ1-2; 9 positions agree with TRBD1. The V gene's germline CDR1 is WSHSY and CDR2 SAAADI. V shed 1 base and J 3 bases; nucleotides not matched to a gene: 3. The CDR3 is 15 amino acids. CDR3 sequence: CASSEWDRADYGYTF. Here the CDR3 DNA reads TGCGCCAGCAGTGAGTGGGACAGGGCCGACTATGGCTACACCTTC.

Note on this clonotype: One base away lies a much larger clone, so this may be a sequencing read error. The J gene is TRBJ2-7, the V gene TRBV20-1, with D maybe TRBD1 (5 bases). The CDR3 runs to 13 residues. The germline gives CDR1 DFQATT, CDR2 SNEGSKA (reference sequence). CDR3 amino acids: CGANTGYTYEQYF. The CDR3 region has the DNA TGCGGTGCTAACACAGGCTACACCTACGAGCAGTACTTC.

To note about this clonotype: A read error may explain this, as a much larger clone is one base away. A read error is likely, as this CDR3 ends without the conserved phenylalanine or tryptophan. The V call is TRBV20-1, the J call TRBJ1-2; 8 nucleotides line up with TRBD1. The V gene end was trimmed by 4 bases and the J gene end by 5 bases; junction bases not matched to a gene: 3. Germline CDR1 is DFQATT and CDR2 is SNEGSKA (reference sequence). The CDR3 covers 12 residues. The CDR3 spells CSATTGGYGYTL. In DNA, the CDR3 is TGCAGTGCTACAACAGGGGGTTATGGCTACACCTTA.

The rearrangement joins TRBV10-3 to TRBJ2-7; D is ambiguous. V dropped 3 bases and J dropped 7 bases, with 16 bases sitting between them. There are 14 residues in the CDR3. Germline V gene sequence: CDR1 ENHRY, CDR2 SYGVKD. The CDR3 loop is CAISEVPGGEEQYF. CDR3 sequence (DNA): TGTGCCATCAGTGAAGTCCCGGGTGGGGAAGAGCAGTACTTC.

The chain has TRBV7-9 and TRBJ1-2, with 11 bases fitting TRBD1. V lost 4 bases and J lost 7; bases outside the gene matches: 5. Germline CDR1 is SEHNR and CDR2 is FQNEAQ (reference sequence). The CDR3 contains 14 residues. This CDR3 reads CASSSGTGGFGYTF. In nucleotides, the CDR3 is TGTGCCAGCAGCTCCGGGACAGGGGGATTTGGCTACACCTTC. Looking up the rest from reference TRBV7-9 and TRBJ1-2 gives the full variable domain: DTGVSQNPRHKITKRGQNVTFRCDPISEHNRLYWYRQTLGQGPEFLTYFQNEAQLEKSRLLSDRFSAERPKGSFSTLEIQRTEQGDSAMYLCASSSGTGGFGYTFGSGTRLTVV.

About this clonotype: One end of the junction does not line up with germline, which may come from a read error. The J gene is TRBJ2-5, the V gene TRBV10-3; 11 nucleotides agree with TRBD2. Per the germline V gene, CDR1 is ENHRY and CDR2 is SYGVKD. The CDR3 totals 14 residues. The CDR3 loop is CAIETSGAQETQYF. The CDR3, as DNA: TGCGCCATCGAGACTAGCGGGGCCCAAGAGACCCAGTACTTC.

This clonotype appeared a few times. The chain employs TRBV6-4 and TRBJ1-5; no definite D call. Looked up from germline, CDR1 is MRHNA and CDR2 is SNTAGT. V lost 5 bases to trimming and J lost 4 bases, with 15 bases between them. The CDR3 totals 15 residues. The CDR3 here is CASSYTGHFNQPQHF. The CDR3, as DNA: TGTGCCAGCAGTTACACGGGCCACTTTAATCAGCCCCAGCATTTT.

Only a few counts were recorded for this clonotype. This sequence joins TRBV25-1 and TRBJ2-2; 9 bases are shared with TRBD2. CDR1 and CDR2 from the germline V gene are MGHDK and SYGVNS. The length of the CDR3 is 14 residues. The V segment lost 8 bases and the J segment 4 bases; nucleotides outside the gene matches: 5. The DNA for the CDR3 is TGTGCCAGCGCTAGCGGGATCTTCACCGGGGAGCTGTTTTTT. It specifies CASASGIFTGELFF.

This clonotype was counted only a few times. The chain is built from TRBV2 and TRBJ1-2; 11 nucleotides align to TRBD1. V lost 5 bases, J lost 7 bases, and 9 bases stayed unmatched. This CDR3 comprises 15 residues. Per the germline V gene, CDR1 is SNHLY and CDR2 is FYNNEI. In DNA, the CDR3 is TGTGCCAGCAGTTACCCGGACAGGGGGCTTAGTGGCTACACCTTC. Encoded protein: CASSYPDRGLSGYTF.

CDR3 nucleotides: TGTGCCAACGACGTACAGGGTAGCACTGAAGCTTTCTTT. Its translation: CANDVQGSTEAFF. The V call is TRBV12-3 or TRBV12-4, the J call TRBJ1-1, with D possibly being TRBD1 (6 bases). CDR3 length: 13 amino acids. V was shortened by 10 bases and J by 4 bases, with 16 bases between the two germline ends.

To note about this clonotype: The conserved closing phenylalanine or tryptophan is absent in this CDR3, likely reflecting a read error. The J gene is TRBJ2-7, the V gene TRBV11-2, with a tentative D call TRBD2 (6 bases). CDR1 and CDR2 from the germline V gene are SGHAT and FQNNGV. V was pared by 6 bases and J by 4 bases, with 19 bases between. This CDR3 has 15 amino acids. The CDR3 loop reads CASSERGLMAYEQYL. Here the CDR3 DNA reads TGTGCCAGCAGTGAACGAGGACTAATGGCTTACGAGCAGTACTTA.

In the case of this clonotype: The junction shows a germline mismatch at one end, possibly a read error. This chain connects TRBV10-3 to TRBJ1-2; D uncertain. Germline values: CDR1 ENHRY, CDR2 SYGVKD. The CDR3 consists of 13 residues. The CDR3 region has the DNA TGTGCCAGCAGTGTGGCCGGATACTATGGCTACACCTTC. Encoded protein: CASSVAGYYGYTF.

About this clonotype itself: A single base separates this from a much larger clone, so it may be a read error. The chain joins TRBV13 to TRBJ2-5; D gene unclear. The CDR3 consists of 11 residues. The germline gives CDR1 PRHDT, CDR2 FYEKMQ (reference sequence). The CDR3 sequence is CAGSTLQTQYF. The CDR3, as DNA: TGTGCCGGCAGCACGCTACAGACCCAGTACTTC.

The chain combines TRBV18 with TRBJ2-5; the match to TRBD1 covers 7 bases. The CDR3 has 13 residues. The germline gives CDR1 KGHSH, CDR2 LQKENI. V lost 5 bases and J lost 6; bases outside the gene matches: 6. CDR3 bases: TGTGCCAGCTCAGATGACAGGGAAAAGACCCAGTACTTC. The encoded protein is CASSDDREKTQYF.